The clone carrying this TCR beta chain was observed a handful of times. The target antigen is unknown. Patients got ipilimumab 1 mg/kg beginning 14 to 28 days post-transplant. Patients got 3 mg/kg IV nivolumab weeks 1, 4, 7, 10, then biweekly through week 26. Here immunoSEQ multiplex PCR was the method, and the copy in TCRdb shows in-frame clones only, minus some. The table lists 20,000 to 25,000 clones, roughly 70% of them singletons. Trimming pared 6 bases from V and 4 bases from J, leaving 9 bases between. The CDR3 runs to 13 residues. Germline V gene lookup returns CDR1 MGHRA and CDR2 YSYEKL. The sample originates from a study of ipilimumab plus nivolumab after autologous stem cell transplantation. Study context: The DLBCL group included primary refractory and relapsed cases. Study findings and constraints: TCR repertoire, Treg phenotype and gut microbiota reportedly support more study of this approach.

The chain couples TRBV4-1 to TRBJ2-2, with D maybe TRBD1 (5 bases). The source of this sequence is a male donor with diffuse large B-cell lymphoma. The material sequenced was PBMCs, taken in a trial of ipilimumab plus nivolumab as post-transplant consolidation. CDR3 in amino acids: CASRTVGTGELFF. The CDR3 DNA sequence: TGCGCCAGCAGGACAGTAGGCACCGGGGAGCTGTTTTTT.